These T cell receptor beta chains were read from a single sample in a study of T cell responses to AZD1222 COVID-19 vaccine. Clones were sequenced by immunoSEQ multiplex PCR, and TCRdb holds only the in-frame ones, with some missing. The sample carries approximately 110,000 clones, more than 70% recorded once. This sample comprised peripheral blood, obtained on day 0 of AZD1222 vaccination. The receptors derive from an adult in good health. CDR3s include the opening cysteine and the closing phenylalanine or tryptophan. Each record gives: clone size, V gene, D gene, J gene, CDR3 DNA, CDR3 protein. The D gene is left open where the match is weak. Expanded clones get a size class; other rows say once, few or many, or leave the size out.

>once|TRBV7-2|TRBD1|TRBJ1-6
TGTGCCAGCAGCCTCGGGACAGGGGTTAATTCACCCCTCCACTTT
CASSLGTGVNSPLHF
>-|TRBV2|-|TRBJ1-1
TGTGCCAGCATCAGTTCGACGGTGGTCACTGAAGCTTTCTTT
CASISSTVVTEAFF
>-|TRBV25-1|-|TRBJ1-3
TGTGCCAGCAGTGATAGTGACAACATATATTTT
CASSDSDNIYF
>-|TRBV19|TRBD1|TRBJ1-5
TGTGCCAGTAGGACTACCGGGACAGCCAATCAGCCCCAGCATTTT
CASRTTGTANQPQHF
>-|TRBV6-1|-|TRBJ1-3
TGTGCCAGCAGTGAAGCAGGGGCGGGGAACACCATATATTTT
CASSEAGAGNTIYF
>-|TRBV11-2|-|TRBJ2-7
TGTGCCAGCAGCTTCTCGGAGGGGACCGAGCAGTACTTC
CASSFSEGTEQYF
>-|TRBV9|-|TRBJ2-3
TGTGCCAGCAGCGTAGAGAGAGGCACAGATACGCAGTATTTT
CASSVERGTDTQYF
>-|TRBV12-3/TRBV12-4|-|TRBJ2-3
TGTGCCAGCAGCCCTCAAAATACGCAGTATTTT
CASSPQNTQYF
>few|TRBV7-5|-|TRBJ1-5
TGTGCCAGAAGGCGAAGAAATAGCAATCAGCCCCAGCATTTT
CARRRRNSNQPQHF
>-|TRBV29-1|-|TRBJ2-3
TGCAGCATAAGAGCCGATATCACAGATACGCAGTATTTT
CSIRADITDTQYF
>-|TRBV7-7|-|TRBJ2-1
TGTGCCAGCAGCTTAGTACCGGGGCCCAACAATGAGCAGTTCTTC
CASSLVPGPNNEQFF
>-|TRBV6-5|TRBD1|TRBJ2-4
TGTGCCAGCAGTAGACAGGGGGCCGTGATTGACATTCAGTACTTC
CASSRQGAVIDIQYF
>-|TRBV7-2|-|TRBJ1-1
TGTGCCAGCAGCTTAAGGGTACGGGACACTGAAGCTTTCTTT
CASSLRVRDTEAFF
>-|TRBV28|TRBD1|TRBJ1-6
TGTGCCAGCAGGGGGGGACAGGGGGATTCACCCCTCCACTTT
CASRGGQGDSPLHF
>once|TRBV7-2|-|TRBJ2-3
TGTGCCAGCAGCTTAGAGGCGGGTAGCACAGATACGCAGTATTTT
CASSLEAGSTDTQYF
>once|TRBV19|-|TRBJ2-2
TGTGCCAGTAGCAACGGAGGGCGGGACACCGGGGAGCTGTTTTTT
CASSNGGRDTGELFF
>-|TRBV2|-|TRBJ1-6
TGTGCCAGCAGTGAACAGGGGCAGGGTTCACCCCTCCACTTT
CASSEQGQGSPLHF
>-|TRBV7-2|TRBD2|TRBJ2-7
TGTGCCAGCAGCCCGACCAGCGGGGCGCGATACGAGCAGTACTTC
CASSPTSGARYEQYF
>once|TRBV6-6|-|TRBJ2-7
TGTGCCAGCAGTTACTATGCAGAGGGCTACGAGCAGTACTTC
CASSYYAEGYEQYF
>-|TRBV21-1|-|TRBJ1-2
TGTGCCAGCAGCAAATCGGAGAATGGCTACACCTTC
CASSKSENGYTF
>-|TRBV3-1/TRBV3-2|-|TRBJ1-2
TGTGCCAGCAGCCAAGATCGAAGCTATGGCTACACCTTC
CASSQDRSYGYTF
>-|TRBV7-2|TRBD2|TRBJ2-3
TGTGCCAGTAAGCGGGGGGGGACAGATACGCAGTATTTT
CASKRGGTDTQYF
>few|TRBV7-8|-|TRBJ2-5
TGTGCCAGCAGCTTTACACAGGAAGAGACCCAGTACTTC
CASSFTQEETQYF
>-|TRBV5-4|TRBD2|TRBJ2-3
TGTGCCAGCAGCTTGGCCTCCCTGCGGGGGGGATCAGATACGCAGTATTTT
CASSLASLRGGSDTQYF
>-|TRBV28|-|TRBJ1-2
TGTGCCAGCAGTTTAAGCGGGAACTATGGCTACACCTTC
CASSLSGNYGYTF
>once|TRBV2|-|TRBJ1-2
TGTGCCAGCAGTGATTGGGGGGGGCGCGGTGGCTACACCTTC
CASSDWGGRGGYTF
>-|TRBV7-3|-|TRBJ2-1
TGTGCCAGCAGCTTATCTCCGGACGGCAATAGTAGGGAGCAGTTCTTC
CASSLSPDGNSREQFF
>-|TRBV18|-|TRBJ2-5
TGTGCCAGCTCACCGCCCGGGACGGAAGAGACCCAGTACTTC
CASSPPGTEETQYF
>once|TRBV7-2|TRBD1|TRBJ1-1
TGTGCCAGCAGCTTAGGGCCCTACGACAGGGGTAACACTGAAGCTTTCTTT
CASSLGPYDRGNTEAFF
>-|TRBV5-1|-|TRBJ1-1
TGCGCCAGCAGTCTCACGGGTGAAACTGAAGCTTTCTTT
CASSLTGETEAFF
>-|TRBV6-2/TRBV6-3|-|TRBJ1-2
TGTGCCAGCAGTAGGACAGCCGGCTCTAACTATGGCTACACCTTC
CASSRTAGSNYGYTF
>-|TRBV6-5|-|TRBJ1-5
TGTGCCAGCAGAAGTGGGAGACGGGCCGATCAGCCCCAGCATTTT
CASRSGRRADQPQHF
>-|TRBV4-2|-|TRBJ2-1
TGTGCCAGCAGCCAAGGGACAGACTATTACAATGAGCAGTTCTTC
CASSQGTDYYNEQFF
>-|TRBV12-3/TRBV12-4|-|TRBJ2-2
TGTGCCAGCTTAGAGACCGGGGAGCTGTTTTTT
CASLETGELFF
>-|TRBV18|TRBD1|TRBJ2-5
TGTGCCAGCTCACCACAGACAGGGACCCAAGAGACCCAGTACTTC
CASSPQTGTQETQYF
>-|TRBV6-5|-|TRBJ1-2
TGTGCCAGCAGACTCGGCGTGGGCGGCTACACCTTC
CASRLGVGGYTF
>-|TRBV4-3|-|TRBJ2-6
TGCGCCAGCAGCCTTAACTTGCTCCTCTCTGGGGCCAACGTCCTGACTTTC
CASSLNLLLSGANVLTF
>-|TRBV4-3|-|TRBJ2-7
TGCGCCAGCAGCCAAGAGGTCTACTACGAGCAGTACTTC
CASSQEVYYEQYF
>-|TRBV5-1|-|TRBJ1-4
TGCGCCAGCAGCTTGGCCCTCGGGGGAACTAATGAAAAACTGTTTTTT
CASSLALGGTNEKLFF
>-|TRBV10-1|TRBD1|TRBJ1-5
TGCGCCAGACCCCGGGACAGTTGGATTCAGCCCCAGCATTTT
CARPRDSWIQPQHF
>-|TRBV12-3/TRBV12-4|-|TRBJ2-5
TGTGCCAGCACCGGGACCCCGGGGGAGACCCAGTACTTC
CASTGTPGETQYF
>once|TRBV6-4|TRBD1|TRBJ1-4
TGTGCCAGCAGTGACTCAATAGGGACAGGGCGCAATCTTAATGAAAAACTGTTTTTT
CASSDSIGTGRNLNEKLFF
>-|TRBV7-2|-|TRBJ1-5
TGTGCCAGCAGCTTTTCGAGGGGGAATTCTCAGCCCCAGCATTTT
CASSFSRGNSQPQHF
>-|TRBV2|-|TRBJ1-4
TGTGCCAGCAGTGAGAGGACGGCTAATGAAAAACTGTTTTTT
CASSERTANEKLFF
>-|TRBV6-5|-|TRBJ1-1
TGTGCCAGCAGTTACCTTGGCTTTGCGAACACTGAAGCTTTCTTT
CASSYLGFANTEAFF
>once|TRBV7-9|TRBD2|TRBJ2-1
TGTGCCAGCAGCTGGGAGCGGGGGGGCCGCAATGAGCAGTTCTTC
CASSWERGGRNEQFF
>-|TRBV4-2|-|TRBJ2-7
TGTGCCAGCAGCCAAGATAGGCAGGGCCCCTACGAGCAGTACTTC
CASSQDRQGPYEQYF
>-|TRBV28|TRBD1|TRBJ2-7
TGTGCCAGCAGCTCGGGACAGGGGGGTCGGCAGTACTTC
CASSSGQGGRQYF
>-|TRBV19|-|TRBJ2-7
TGTGCCAGTAGTAGCCGGGACTCATACTACGAGCAGTACTTC
CASSSRDSYYEQYF